Following are 21 T cell receptor beta chains from one sample sequenced in a study of blood T cell repertoires in COVID-19. Sequencing was performed with immunoSEQ multiplex PCR; in TCRdb, only in-frame clones are kept and a portion is missing. The sample records approximately 250,000 clones, about 90% being singletons. What was sequenced was peripheral blood. The origin of the receptors is a woman aged 70-85 years with COVID-19, enrolled during active disease.

This chain connects TRBV5-1 to TRBJ1-4; D ambiguous. Per germline, CDR1 SGHRS and CDR2 YFSETQ. The CDR3 runs to 14 residues. The V end was cut by 0 bases, the J end by 7 bases, with 10 bases between. CDR3 sequence (DNA): TGCGCCAGCAGCTTGGCCGGTCGTCTTGAAAAACTGTTTTTT. Amino acid sequence: CASSLAGRLEKLFF.

The chain is built from TRBV3-1 (or the pseudogene TRBV3-2) and TRBJ1-1, with D unresolved. CDR3 length: 16 amino acids. The germline CDR1 and CDR2 sequences are LGHDT and YNNKEL (reference sequence). V dropped 1 base and J dropped 1 base, with 13 bases sitting between them. The DNA of the CDR3 is TGTGCCAGCAGCCAAGTTGTGAGGGTTGGGAACACTGAAGCTTTCTTT. Its protein is CASSQVVRVGNTEAFF.

The V call is TRBV5-1, the J call TRBJ1-2, with 11 positions matching TRBD1. Looked up from germline, CDR1 is SGHRS and CDR2 is YFSETQ. With V trimmed by 6 bases and J by 4 bases, 5 bases remained unmatched. The CDR3 totals 14 residues. For the CDR3, the DNA is TGCGCCAGCAACGGACAGGGGGCGGGCTATGGCTACACCTTC. Encoded protein: CASNGQGAGYGYTF.

The chain employs TRBV19 and TRBJ1-3, with TRBD1 identical over 7 bases. CDR1 is LNHDA and CDR2 is SQIVND in the germline V gene (reference sequence). V was pared by 4 bases and J by 2 bases, with 8 bases of the junction left unmatched. This CDR3 has 16 residues. CDR3 region: CASSTNRGTAGNTIYF. DNA of the CDR3: TGTGCCAGTAGTACGAACAGGGGAACTGCTGGAAACACCATATATTTT.

This clone is a singleton in its sample. The J gene is TRBJ2-1, the V gene TRBV7-9; D ambiguous. V was shortened by 2 bases and J by 0 bases, with 11 bases between the two germline ends. The CDR3 covers 16 residues. Germline CDR1 and CDR2: SEHNR and FQNEAQ (reference sequence). The DNA for the CDR3 is TGTGCCAGCAGCTTAAGCCCTAGAACCTCCTACAATGAGCAGTTCTTC. It encodes CASSLSPRTSYNEQFF.

The rearrangement uses TRBV21-1 and TRBJ2-1; the table gives TRBD1 as D, unverified against the DNA. TRBV21-1 is a pseudogene segment. The CDR3 has 10 residues. In nucleotides, the CDR3 is TGTGCCAGCAGCGCGACACCGCAGTTCTTC. It codes for CASSATPQFF.

The rearrangement joins TRBV29-1 to TRBJ1-1; 8 positions match TRBD1. The CDR3 loop spans 13 amino acids. Germline assignment: CDR1 SQVTM and CDR2 ANQGSEA. V was clipped by 6 bases and J by 3 bases; unmatched bases: 6. CDR3 amino acids: CSVRQGSYTEAFF. In DNA, the CDR3 is TGCAGCGTACGACAGGGGTCGTACACTGAAGCTTTCTTT.

Only one count was recorded for this clone. The chain couples TRBV23-1 to TRBJ1-1; D uncertain. TRBV23-1 is labeled an ORF, and its function is uncertain. With 8 bases removed from V and 1 base from J, the gap between germline ends came to 20 bases. This CDR3 has 16 residues. The chain's CDR3 is CASPRRREKSNTEAFF. The CDR3 DNA sequence: TGCGCCAGCCCACGCCGGCGGGAGAAGTCGAACACTGAAGCTTTCTTT.

This clone was detected once. The rearrangement links TRBV28 to TRBJ1-6; 8 positions agree with TRBD1. CDR3 length equals 17 residues. The V gene end was trimmed by 5 bases and the J gene end by 8 bases; junction bases not matched to a gene: 14. Germline CDR1 MDHEN, CDR2 SYDVKM. CDR3 DNA: TGTGCCAGCAGTCTTCCAAGGACAGGGATGGGGTATTCACCCCTCCACTTT. Translating gives CASSLPRTGMGYSPLHF.

The sample holds one count of this clone. The chain is built from TRBV4-2 and TRBJ2-3; TRBD2 aligns across 13 bases. Germline CDR1 reads LGHNA; CDR2 reads YNFKEQ. The length of the CDR3 is 17 residues. Trimming cost V 3 bases and J 3 bases; bases outside gene matches: 6. The CDR3 sequence is CASSQGWTSGSTDTQYF. CDR3 DNA: TGTGCCAGCAGCCAGGGGTGGACTAGCGGGAGTACAGATACGCAGTATTTT.

The V and J genes are TRBV11-2 and TRBJ2-1; 10 nucleotides align to TRBD2. J lost 8 bases, V lost 1 base, and 14 bases had no gene match. The length of the CDR3 is 18 residues. In germline, CDR1 is SGHAT, CDR2 FQNNGV. The CDR3 DNA reads TGTGCCAGCAGCTTAGGTTTATGGGCTAGCGGGAGTTCCGATGAGCAGTTCTTC. Protein: CASSLGLWASGSSDEQFF.

The table lists this clone with a few counts. V is TRBV19 and J is TRBJ1-2; D perhaps matches TRBD1 (5 bases). Germline V gene lookup returns CDR1 LNHDA and CDR2 SQIVND (reference sequence). V lost 7 bases and J lost 3, with 15 bases in between. The CDR3 loop spans 14 amino acids. The CDR3 DNA is TGTGCCAGTACCATGTCAGGGTTCGACTATGGCTACACCTTC. Amino acids: CASTMSGFDYGYTF.

The chain has TRBV7-8 and TRBJ1-1; possible D gene TRBD1, 5 bases. This CDR3 region has 14 residues. V was clipped by 5 bases and J by 4 bases, with 14 bases between them. Germline-derived CDR1 and CDR2 are SGHVS and FQNEAQ. The CDR3 bases are TGTGCCAGCAGCCGGACCCCCGGGGGCACTGAAGCTTTCTTT. Amino acid sequence: CASSRTPGGTEAFF.

The count of this clone is one. The gene calls are TRBV4-1 and TRBJ1-5; 7 nucleotides match TRBD1. Germline loops: CDR1 MGHRA, CDR2 YSYEKL. The ends lost 0 bases at V and 1 base at J; junction bases unmatched: 6. The CDR3 is 17 residues long. The CDR3 sequence: CASSQDLRQGSNQPQHF. The CDR3 DNA reads TGCGCCAGCAGCCAAGATCTTCGACAGGGAAGCAATCAGCCCCAGCATTTT.

Here the CDR3 DNA reads TGTGCCAGCAGCATTAGCGGGAGGGGCAATGAGCAGTTCTTC. This encodes CASSISGRGNEQFF. The V and J genes are TRBV28 and TRBJ2-1; TRBD2 aligns across 11 bases. In germline, CDR1 is MDHEN, CDR2 SYDVKM. V trimming: 6 bases; J trimming: 6 bases; junction bases outside the gene matches: 4. CDR3 length equals 14 residues.

With regard to this clone: The germline gene is not matched at one end of the junction; a read error may be the cause. This sequence joins TRBV7-7 and TRBJ2-1, with D perhaps matching TRBD2 (5 bases). Germline CDR1 is SSHAT and CDR2 is FNYEAQ (reference sequence). This CDR3 is 14 amino acids long. In nucleotides, the CDR3 is TGTGCTAGCAGCCAAGGGAGTCTATACAATGAGCAGTTCTTC. Protein: CASSQGSLYNEQFF.

This clone came up once. The genes are TRBV7-6 and TRBJ2-6; D might be TRBD1 (6 bases). CDR3 length equals 17 residues. Germline loops: CDR1 SGHVS, CDR2 FNYEAQ. Trimming removed 2 bases from V and 0 bases from J, with 11 bases in between. CDR3 nucleotide sequence: TGTGCCAGCAGCTTATACAGGGCCCCCTCTGGGGCCAACGTCCTGACTTTC. It is translated as CASSLYRAPSGANVLTF.

V and J are TRBV5-5 and TRBJ1-2; TRBD1 is a possible D gene (5 bases). The V end was cut by 0 bases, the J end by 9 bases, with 9 bases between. CDR1 is SGHKS, CDR2 YYEKEE, per germline (reference sequence). The CDR3 length is 12 residues. The CDR3 sequence: CASSLVGGSYTF. The CDR3 nucleotides are TGTGCCAGCAGCTTGGTTGGGGGGAGCTACACCTTC.

The J gene is TRBJ2-5, the V gene TRBV3-1 (or the pseudogene TRBV3-2); the match to TRBD2 covers 11 bases. The CDR3 sequence is 17 residues long. The trim removed 3 bases at V and 2 bases at J, leaving 8 bases unmatched. CDR1 LGHDT and CDR2 YNNKEL come from the germline V gene (reference sequence). CDR3 protein: CASSHGPGLAEQETQYF. The CDR3 DNA is TGTGCCAGCAGCCATGGACCGGGACTAGCGGAACAAGAGACCCAGTACTTC.

The chain joins TRBV3-1 (or the pseudogene TRBV3-2) to TRBJ2-3; D ambiguous. Trimming removed 1 base at V and 0 bases at J, with 11 bases between. CDR3 length equals 16 residues. Per germline, CDR1 LGHDT and CDR2 YNNKEL (reference sequence). CDR3: CASSQALSVSTDTQYF. The DNA of the CDR3 is TGTGCCAGCAGCCAAGCCCTCAGCGTTAGCACAGATACGCAGTATTTT.

The chain uses TRBV7-3 and TRBJ1-2, with D perhaps TRBD1 (6 bases). Looked up from germline, CDR1 is SGHTA and CDR2 is FQGTGA. Trimming left V 8 bases short and J 6 bases short, with 16 bases between. The CDR3 spans 13 residues. CDR3 sequence reads: CASGTGQGNGYTF. The CDR3 DNA follows: TGTGCCAGCGGCACCGGTCAGGGGAATGGCTACACCTTC.